A selection of T cell receptor beta chains follows, all from one sample in a study of CD8+CD57+ T cells in acquired aplastic anemia. A single record per CDR3 protein comes from TCRdb applying MiXCR to the reads. The data contain roughly 160,000 distinct CDR3 sequences, just under 65% of them seen just once; the ten biggest clones take up less than 55%. The specimen was sorted CD4+, CD8+, or CD8+CD57+ T cells (not recorded which) from PBMCs. The receptors stem from a human donor in good health. The CDR3 runs from the conserved cysteine through the conserved F or W. Fields, in order: clone size, V gene, J gene, D gene, CDR3 protein, CDR3 DNA. D genes are given only for firm matches. A row's size may be missing; if present it is once, few, many or a size class.

clone size: .
V gene: TRBV12-3/TRBV12-4
J gene: TRBJ2-2
D gene: .
CDR3 protein: CASGFAGELFF
CDR3 DNA: TGTGCCAGCGGATTTGCCGGGGAGCTGTTTTTT

clone size: .
V gene: TRBV9
J gene: TRBJ2-5
D gene: .
CDR3 protein: CASSVDKFQETQYF
CDR3 DNA: TGTGCCAGCAGCGTAGACAAGTTCCAAGAGACCCAGTACTTC

clone size: few
V gene: TRBV10-2
J gene: TRBJ2-1
D gene: .
CDR3 protein: CASSASEQFF
CDR3 DNA: TGCGCCAGCAGTGCGAGTGAGCAGTTCTTC

clone size: .
V gene: TRBV24-1
J gene: TRBJ2-5
D gene: .
CDR3 protein: CATSVGVQETQYF
CDR3 DNA: TGTGCCACCAGTGTGGGGGTCCAAGAGACCCAGTACTTC

clone size: .
V gene: TRBV24-1
J gene: TRBJ2-7
D gene: .
CDR3 protein: CAISEPRGEQYF
CDR3 DNA: TGTGCCATCAGTGAGCCCCGTGGCGAGCAGTACTTC

clone size: .
V gene: TRBV24-1
J gene: TRBJ2-5
D gene: TRBD2
CDR3 protein: CATHDRLAGEETQYF
CDR3 DNA: TGTGCCACCCATGATCGACTAGCGGGAGAGGAGACCCAGTACTTC

clone size: .
V gene: TRBV19
J gene: TRBJ1-1
D gene: TRBD1
CDR3 protein: CASIEQGFTEAFF
CDR3 DNA: TGTGCCAGTATAGAACAGGGGTTCACTGAAGCTTTCTTT

clone size: many
V gene: TRBV6-6
J gene: TRBJ2-5
D gene: .
CDR3 protein: CASSYLRDSQETQYF
CDR3 DNA: TGTGCCAGCAGTTATCTCCGGGACTCCCAAGAGACCCAGTACTTC

clone size: .
V gene: TRBV19
J gene: TRBJ1-6
D gene: .
CDR3 protein: CASSTPSRPPLHF
CDR3 DNA: TGTGCCAGTAGTACACCCTCGAGGCCACCCCTCCACTTT

clone size: .
V gene: TRBV11-1
J gene: TRBJ1-2
D gene: .
CDR3 protein: CASSLVGGGYTF
CDR3 DNA: TGTGCCAGCAGCTTAGTCGGGGGAGGCTACACCTTC

clone size: many
V gene: TRBV2
J gene: TRBJ2-2
D gene: TRBD1
CDR3 protein: CASSEHPLSTGTTGELFF
CDR3 DNA: TGTGCCAGCAGTGAACACCCGTTATCGACAGGGACAACCGGGGAGCTGTTTTTT

clone size: .
V gene: TRBV9
J gene: TRBJ2-1
D gene: .
CDR3 protein: CASSANEGSWNEQFF
CDR3 DNA: TGTGCCAGCAGCGCAAATGAGGGGAGTTGGAATGAGCAGTTCTTC

clone size: .
V gene: TRBV7-9
J gene: TRBJ2-1
D gene: .
CDR3 protein: CASSPRGAGKIWNEQFF
CDR3 DNA: TGTGCCAGCAGCCCGCGTGGAGCGGGCAAAATATGGAATGAGCAGTTCTTC

clone size: .
V gene: TRBV24-1
J gene: TRBJ2-3
D gene: .
CDR3 protein: CATSDLGLPTDTQYF
CDR3 DNA: TGTGCCACCAGTGATTTGGGACTGCCCACAGATACGCAGTATTTT

clone size: .
V gene: TRBV10-3
J gene: TRBJ1-2
D gene: .
CDR3 protein: CAIRSGSDYYGYTF
CDR3 DNA: TGTGCCATCAGGAGTGGGTCGGATTACTATGGCTACACCTTC

clone size: many
V gene: TRBV6-6
J gene: TRBJ2-5
D gene: TRBD1
CDR3 protein: CASSATGTGLETQYF
CDR3 DNA: TGTGCCAGCAGTGCCACCGGGACAGGATTAGAGACCCAGTACTTC